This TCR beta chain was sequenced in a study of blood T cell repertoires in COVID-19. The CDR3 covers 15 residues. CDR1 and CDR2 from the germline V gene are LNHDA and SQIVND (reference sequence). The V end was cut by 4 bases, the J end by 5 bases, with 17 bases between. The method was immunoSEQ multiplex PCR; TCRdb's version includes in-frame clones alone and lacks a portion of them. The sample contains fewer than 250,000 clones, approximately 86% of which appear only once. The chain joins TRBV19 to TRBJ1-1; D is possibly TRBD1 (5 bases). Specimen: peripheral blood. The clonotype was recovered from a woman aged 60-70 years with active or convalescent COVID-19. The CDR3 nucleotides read TGTGCCAGTAGTAGCGAAGGGAGCGGGACGACTGAAGCTTTCTTT. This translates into CASSSEGSGTTEAFF.